This T cell receptor (beta chain) was identified in a study of shared clonotypes between healthy human individuals. Original methodology: Without quality scores, immunoSEQ junctional reads could not be filtered like full-length reads. Clones were read by immunoSEQ multiplex PCR, and TCRdb kept only the in-frame ones, dropping some. The V and J calls and clone size were taken over from that table, and D and trimming were inferred from the DNA. The repertoire holds about half a million clones, with approximately 78% as singletons. Healthy HIV-negative adults with no recent acute infections or vaccinations were recruited as donors. V gave up 6 bases and J gave up 0 bases, with 7 bases separating them. The CDR3 has 12 residues. Looked up from germline, CDR1 is SQVTM and CDR2 is ANQGSEA.

The sample consisted of PBMCs. The gene calls are TRBV29-1 and TRBJ2-3, with no clear D. The receptor was isolated from a woman aged 40 to 55 in good health. Some clones in this sample may be carry-over from other donors' samples. This chain's CDR3 is CSVRTSTDTQYF. The CDR3 DNA follows: TGCAGCGTCCGCACTAGCACAGATACGCAGTATTTT.